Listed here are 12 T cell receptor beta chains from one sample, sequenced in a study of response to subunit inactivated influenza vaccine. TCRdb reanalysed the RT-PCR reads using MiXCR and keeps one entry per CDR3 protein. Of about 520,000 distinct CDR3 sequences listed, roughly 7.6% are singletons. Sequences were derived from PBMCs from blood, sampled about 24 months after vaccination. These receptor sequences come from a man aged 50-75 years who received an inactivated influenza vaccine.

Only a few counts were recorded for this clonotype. The DNA for the CDR3 is TGCGCCAGCAGTCACCTCGACAGGGGGGCCAAGAATGAGCAGTTCTTC. Protein sequence: CASSHLDRGAKNEQFF. The chain carries TRBV23-1 and TRBJ2-1, with TRBD1 matching 9 bases. TRBV23-1 is placed among ORFs of uncertain function. With 3 bases clipped from V and 7 bases from J, the junction kept 10 bases outside the gene matches. This CDR3 is built from 16 residues.

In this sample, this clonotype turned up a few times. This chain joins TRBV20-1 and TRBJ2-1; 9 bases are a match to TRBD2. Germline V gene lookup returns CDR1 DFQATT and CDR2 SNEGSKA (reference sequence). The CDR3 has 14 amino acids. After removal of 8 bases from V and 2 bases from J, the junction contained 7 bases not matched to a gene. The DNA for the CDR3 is TGCAGTCACGTGCGGGGGGGTACCTACAATGAGCAGTTCTTC. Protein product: CSHVRGGTYNEQFF.

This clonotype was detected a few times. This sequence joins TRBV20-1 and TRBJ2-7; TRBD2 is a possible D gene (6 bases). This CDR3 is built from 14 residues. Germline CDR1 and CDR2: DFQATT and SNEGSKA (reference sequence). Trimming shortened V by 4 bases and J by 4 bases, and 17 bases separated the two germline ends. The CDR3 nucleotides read TGCAGTGCTAACTGGGGACTCTCCCCATACGAGCAGTACTTC. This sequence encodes CSANWGLSPYEQYF.

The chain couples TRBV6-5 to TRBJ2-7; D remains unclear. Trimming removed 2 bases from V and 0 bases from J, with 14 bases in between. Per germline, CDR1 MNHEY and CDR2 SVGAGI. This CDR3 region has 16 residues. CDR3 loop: CASSYGFQWSSYEQYF. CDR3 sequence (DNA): TGTGCCAGCAGTTACGGATTTCAGTGGAGCTCCTACGAGCAGTACTTC.

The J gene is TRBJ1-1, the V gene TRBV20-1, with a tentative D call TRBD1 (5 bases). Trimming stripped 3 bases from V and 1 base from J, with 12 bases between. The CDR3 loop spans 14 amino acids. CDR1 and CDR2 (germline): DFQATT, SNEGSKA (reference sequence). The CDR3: CSASSAGTNTEAFF. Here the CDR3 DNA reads TGCAGTGCTAGTTCGGCAGGGACGAACACTGAAGCTTTCTTT.

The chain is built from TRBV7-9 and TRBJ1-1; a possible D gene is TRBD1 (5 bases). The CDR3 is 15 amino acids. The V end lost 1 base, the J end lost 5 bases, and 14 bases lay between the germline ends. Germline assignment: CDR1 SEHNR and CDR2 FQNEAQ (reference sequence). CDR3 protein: CASSLELGGRTEAFF. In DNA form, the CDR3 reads TGTGCCAGCAGCTTAGAGCTCGGGGGACGGACTGAAGCTTTCTTT.

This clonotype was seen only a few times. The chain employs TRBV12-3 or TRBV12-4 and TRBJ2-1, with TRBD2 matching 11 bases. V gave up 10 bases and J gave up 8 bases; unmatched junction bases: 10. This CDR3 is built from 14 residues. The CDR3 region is CATVAGGLGDEQFF. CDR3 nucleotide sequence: TGTGCCACCGTAGCGGGGGGGCTCGGAGATGAGCAGTTCTTC.

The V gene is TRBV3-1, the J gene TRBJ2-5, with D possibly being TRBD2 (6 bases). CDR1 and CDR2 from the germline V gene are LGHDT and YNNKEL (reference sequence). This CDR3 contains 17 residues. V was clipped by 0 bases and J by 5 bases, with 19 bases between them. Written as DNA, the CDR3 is TGTGCCAGCAGCCAAGATTGGGGCGGGGTAGCATGGGAGACCCAGTACTTC. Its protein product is CASSQDWGGVAWETQYF.

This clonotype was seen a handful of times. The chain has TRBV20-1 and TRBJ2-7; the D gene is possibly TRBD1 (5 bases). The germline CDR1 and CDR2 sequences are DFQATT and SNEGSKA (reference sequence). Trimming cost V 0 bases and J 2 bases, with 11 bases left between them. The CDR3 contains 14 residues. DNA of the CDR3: TGCAGTGCTAGAGATTCACCAGGGCCCTACGAGCAGTACTTC. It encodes CSARDSPGPYEQYF.

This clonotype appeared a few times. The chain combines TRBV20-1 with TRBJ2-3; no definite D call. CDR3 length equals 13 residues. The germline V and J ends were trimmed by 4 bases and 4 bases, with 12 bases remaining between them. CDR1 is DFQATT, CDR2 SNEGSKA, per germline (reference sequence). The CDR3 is CSANRGSADTQYF. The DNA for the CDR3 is TGCAGTGCTAACCGCGGAAGCGCAGATACGCAGTATTTT.

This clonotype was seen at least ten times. CDR3 residues: CASSEGYSNQPQHF. CDR3 DNA: TGTGCCAGCAGTGAGGGTTATAGCAATCAGCCCCAGCATTTT. The chain joins TRBV6-1 to TRBJ1-5; D gene unclear. The V and J ends lost 3 bases and 0 bases respectively, with 6 bases between them. The CDR3 runs 14 residues. Germline assignment: CDR1 MNHNS and CDR2 SASEGT.

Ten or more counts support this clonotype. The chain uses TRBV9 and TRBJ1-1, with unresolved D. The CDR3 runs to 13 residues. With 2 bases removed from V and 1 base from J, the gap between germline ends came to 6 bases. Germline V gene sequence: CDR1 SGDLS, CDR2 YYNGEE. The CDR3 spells CASSVTWNTEAFF. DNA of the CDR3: TGTGCCAGCAGCGTCACTTGGAACACTGAAGCTTTCTTT. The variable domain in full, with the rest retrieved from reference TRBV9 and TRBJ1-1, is DSGVTQTPKHLITATGQRVTLRCSPRSGDLSVYWYQQSLDQGLQFLIQYYNGEERAKGNILERFSAQQFPDLHSELNLSSLELGDSALYFCASSVTWNTEAFFGQGTRLTVV.